These T cell receptor beta chains were read from a single sample in a study of tumor-infiltrating lymphocytes in primary liver carcinoma. In TCRdb, the multiplex PCR reads were re-called with MiXCR into one record per CDR3 protein. The sample records fewer than 85,000 distinct CDR3 sequences, 69% being singletons. The specimen sequenced was tumor-adjacent normal liver tissue. The receptor set was obtained from a man between 35 and 55 years old with primary liver carcinoma and hepatitis B virus infection. Each CDR3 is given with its conserved first and last residue. Each record gives: J gene, D gene, V gene, clone size, CDR3 DNA, CDR3 protein. The D gene is left open where the match is weak. Size values are once, few and many counts, or a class for expanded clones, and some rows have none.

j_call: TRBJ2-2; d_call: TRBD2; v_call: TRBV10-3; clone_size: NA; cdr3_nt: TGTGCCATCAAGGGCGGGAGAGGCGACAACGGGGAGCTGTTTTTT; cdr3_aa: CAIKGGRGDNGELFF
j_call: TRBJ1-6; d_call: NA; v_call: TRBV11-1; clone_size: medium-sized; cdr3_nt: TGTGCCAGCAGCCGGACACTGGTTTCACCCCTCCACTTT; cdr3_aa: CASSRTLVSPLHF
j_call: TRBJ2-5; d_call: NA; v_call: TRBV6-2/TRBV6-3; clone_size: NA; cdr3_nt: TGTACCAGCTGTTACGGCGGGACTCAAGAGACCCAGTACTTC; cdr3_aa: CTSCYGGTQETQYF
j_call: TRBJ1-5; d_call: NA; v_call: TRBV6-1; clone_size: NA; cdr3_nt: TGTGCCAGCAGAGGGGGGAAGGCGGGCGTTAGCACAGATACGCAGCATTTT; cdr3_aa: CASRGGKAGVSTDTQHF
j_call: TRBJ2-1; d_call: TRBD2; v_call: TRBV4-1; clone_size: NA; cdr3_nt: TGCGCCAGCAGTCAAGAGAGTCTAGCGGGGGGTAGTGAGCAGTTCTTC; cdr3_aa: CASSQESLAGGSEQFF
j_call: TRBJ2-7; d_call: TRBD2; v_call: TRBV4-3; clone_size: NA; cdr3_nt: TGCACCAGCAGTCAGGAGCTAGCGGGAGGACACGAGCAGTACTTC; cdr3_aa: CTSSQELAGGHEQYF
j_call: TRBJ2-5; d_call: NA; v_call: TRBV4-2; clone_size: NA; cdr3_nt: TGTGCCAGCAGCCAAGGGAACTGCCGAGAGACCCAGTACTTC; cdr3_aa: CASSQGNCRETQYF
j_call: TRBJ2-5; d_call: TRBD2; v_call: TRBV29-1; clone_size: NA; cdr3_nt: TGCAGCGTTGACTTAGTGGGAGGGAGTGGGACCCAGTACTTC; cdr3_aa: CSVDLVGGSGTQYF
j_call: TRBJ2-1; d_call: TRBD2; v_call: TRBV10-3; clone_size: many; cdr3_nt: TGTGCCATCAGTGACGCCGGGACTAGCTTCTCCAATGAGCAGTTCTTC; cdr3_aa: CAISDAGTSFSNEQFF
j_call: TRBJ2-7; d_call: NA; v_call: TRBV20-1; clone_size: NA; cdr3_nt: TGCAGTGCTAGAGAAATCGGGCTAGTGCTTAGCGAGCAGTACTTC; cdr3_aa: CSAREIGLVLSEQYF
j_call: TRBJ2-3; d_call: NA; v_call: TRBV6-1; clone_size: NA; cdr3_nt: TGTGCCAGTAGTGACCCTCGACTAGTGGGCGCAGATACGCAGTATTTT; cdr3_aa: CASSDPRLVGADTQYF
j_call: TRBJ1-1; d_call: TRBD1; v_call: TRBV29-1; clone_size: NA; cdr3_nt: TGCGACGTTTCGACCGGACAGGGGGCGCTTAGCACTGAAGCTTTCTTT; cdr3_aa: CDVSTGQGALSTEAFF
j_call: TRBJ2-5; d_call: NA; v_call: TRBV29-1; clone_size: many; cdr3_nt: TGCAGCGCAGCAGGGGAGACCCAGTACTTC; cdr3_aa: CSAAGETQYF
j_call: TRBJ2-7; d_call: NA; v_call: TRBV6-5; clone_size: NA; cdr3_nt: TGTGCCAGCGCTCAATGGGAGACAGCCCACGAACAGTACTTC; cdr3_aa: CASAQWETAHEQYF
j_call: TRBJ1-2; d_call: TRBD1; v_call: TRBV12-3/TRBV12-4; clone_size: many; cdr3_nt: TGTGCCAGCAGTTTAGGACCACAGGGGATCGGGGGCTACACCTTC; cdr3_aa: CASSLGPQGIGGYTF
j_call: TRBJ2-7; d_call: NA; v_call: TRBV29-1; clone_size: NA; cdr3_nt: TGCAGCGCTTACTACGGCGGCTCTGGCGAGCAGTACTTC; cdr3_aa: CSAYYGGSGEQYF
j_call: TRBJ2-1; d_call: NA; v_call: TRBV6-5; clone_size: NA; cdr3_nt: TGTGCCAGCAGTTACGGGACGGGGGGCCGTGGGCAGTTCTTC; cdr3_aa: CASSYGTGGRGQFF
j_call: TRBJ2-3; d_call: TRBD1; v_call: TRBV28; clone_size: NA; cdr3_nt: TGTGCCAGCAGTTCATGCTCTCGGTCAGGGACAGGGGAAGATAGGCAGTATTTT; cdr3_aa: CASSSCSRSGTGEDRQYF
j_call: TRBJ2-4; d_call: NA; v_call: TRBV6-1; clone_size: NA; cdr3_nt: TGTGCCACGGAGGAAATAAATATTCAGTACTTC; cdr3_aa: CATEEINIQYF
j_call: TRBJ2-2; d_call: TRBD1; v_call: TRBV11-3; clone_size: NA; cdr3_nt: TGCGCCAGCAGCCACAGGGGGCCAAACAGCGGTGAGCTGTTTTTT; cdr3_aa: CASSHRGPNSGELFF
j_call: TRBJ2-7; d_call: TRBD1; v_call: TRBV12-3/TRBV12-4; clone_size: NA; cdr3_nt: TGTGCCACCAGTTTTGCCGCAGGGGGCTACGAGCAGTACTTC; cdr3_aa: CATSFAAGGYEQYF
j_call: TRBJ2-5; d_call: NA; v_call: TRBV12-3/TRBV12-4; clone_size: NA; cdr3_nt: TGTGCCAGCATCCGAAGCGTGACAGGGACCCAGTACTTC; cdr3_aa: CASIRSVTGTQYF
j_call: TRBJ1-4; d_call: NA; v_call: TRBV11-2; clone_size: NA; cdr3_nt: TGTACCAGCAGCCCTGGCATAGCTCCAGCTAATGAAAAACTGTTTTTT; cdr3_aa: CTSSPGIAPANEKLFF
j_call: TRBJ2-1; d_call: NA; v_call: TRBV4-1; clone_size: NA; cdr3_nt: TGCGCCAGCAGCCAGGAACTGGAGGTCCCTACCTACAATGAGCAGTTCTTC; cdr3_aa: CASSQELEVPTYNEQFF